This TCR beta chain was profiled in a study of tissue T cells after allogeneic stem cell transplantation. As to this clone: The antigen is undetermined. Germline and genes here are mouse. Read coverage stops 1 residue before the CDR3 terminus; the germline J gene supplies the remainder.

CDR3 length equals 13 residues. The V end was cut by 4 bases, the J end by 0 bases, with 4 bases between. Germline-derived CDR1 and CDR2 are KGHPV and FQNQEV (reference sequence). Time point denoted: mouse harvest day 14 after allogeneic transplant. Each mouse received 10^7 T-cell-depleted marrow cells plus 10^6 splenic CD5+ T cells by tail vein. Tissues came from B6→BALB/c major-mismatch GVHD mice at day 7 or 14. General study findings and limits: Anatomically similar tissues had similar TCR repertoires within each patient. Tissue-detected TCR repertoire was only partly captured by blood and spleen T cells.

Repertoires were generated with immunoSEQ multiplex PCR, while TCRdb's copy carries only in-frame clones and drops some. The sample lists 2,000 to 2,500 clones; around 53% were seen once. Sequenced input: lymph node tissue. The V and J genes are TRBV26 and TRBJ1-3; D remains unclear. This clonotype was obtained from a female BALB/c mouse given C57BL/6 T cells with graft-versus-host disease after an allogeneic hematopoietic cell transplant. The CDR3 DNA, read in part, is TGTGCCAGCAGTCAGGGTTCTGGAAATACGCTCTAT. This translates into CASSQGSGNTLY. The whole CDR3 protein is CASSQGSGNTLYF.